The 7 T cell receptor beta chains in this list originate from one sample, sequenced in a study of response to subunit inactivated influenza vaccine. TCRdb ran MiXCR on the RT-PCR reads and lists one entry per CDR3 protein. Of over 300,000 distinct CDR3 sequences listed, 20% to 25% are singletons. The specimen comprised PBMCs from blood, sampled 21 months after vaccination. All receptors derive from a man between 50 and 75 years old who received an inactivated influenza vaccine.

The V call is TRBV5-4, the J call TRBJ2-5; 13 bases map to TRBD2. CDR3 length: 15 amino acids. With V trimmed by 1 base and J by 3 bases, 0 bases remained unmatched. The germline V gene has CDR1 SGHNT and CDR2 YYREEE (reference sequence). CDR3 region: CASSLTSGGEETQYF. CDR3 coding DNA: TGTGCCAGCAGCTTGACTAGCGGGGGGGAAGAGACCCAGTACTTC.

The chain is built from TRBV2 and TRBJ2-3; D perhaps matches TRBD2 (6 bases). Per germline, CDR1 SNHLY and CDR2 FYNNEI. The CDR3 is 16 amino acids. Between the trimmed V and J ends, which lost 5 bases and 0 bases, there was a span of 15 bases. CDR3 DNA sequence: TGTGCCAGCAGTTTCCGAGCGGGCGCGAGCACAGATACGCAGTATTTT. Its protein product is CASSFRAGASTDTQYF.

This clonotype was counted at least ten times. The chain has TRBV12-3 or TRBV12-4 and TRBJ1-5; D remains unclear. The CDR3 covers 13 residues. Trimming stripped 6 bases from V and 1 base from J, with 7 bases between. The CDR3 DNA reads TGTGCCAGCAGACAAGGAAGCAATCAGCCCCAGCATTTT. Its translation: CASRQGSNQPQHF.

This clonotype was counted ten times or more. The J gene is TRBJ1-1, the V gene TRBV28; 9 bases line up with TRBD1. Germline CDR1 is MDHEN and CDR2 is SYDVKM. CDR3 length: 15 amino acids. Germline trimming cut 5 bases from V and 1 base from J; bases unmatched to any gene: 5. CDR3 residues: CASSNRGRRNTEAFF. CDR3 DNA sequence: TGTGCCAGCAGTAACAGGGGGCGTCGGAACACTGAAGCTTTCTTT.

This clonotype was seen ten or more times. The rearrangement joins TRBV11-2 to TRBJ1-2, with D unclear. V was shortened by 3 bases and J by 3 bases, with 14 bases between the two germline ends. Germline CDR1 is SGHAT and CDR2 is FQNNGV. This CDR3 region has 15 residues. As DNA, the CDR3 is TGTGCCAGCAGCTTCTCAGTGTCATCCCACTATGGCTACACCTTC. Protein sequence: CASSFSVSSHYGYTF. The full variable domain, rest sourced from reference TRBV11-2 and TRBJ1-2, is EAGVAQSPRYKIIEKRQSVAFWCNPISGHATLYWYQQILGQGPKLLIQFQNNGVVDDSQLPKDRFSAERLKGVDSTLKIQPAKLEDSAVYLCASSFSVSSHYGYTFGSGTRLTVV.

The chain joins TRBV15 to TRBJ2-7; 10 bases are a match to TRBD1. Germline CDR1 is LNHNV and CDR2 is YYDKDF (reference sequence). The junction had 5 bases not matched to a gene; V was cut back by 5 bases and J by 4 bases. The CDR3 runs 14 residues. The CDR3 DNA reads TGTGCCACCAGCGGGGACAGGGGAGGTTACGAGCAGTACTTC. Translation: CATSGDRGGYEQYF.

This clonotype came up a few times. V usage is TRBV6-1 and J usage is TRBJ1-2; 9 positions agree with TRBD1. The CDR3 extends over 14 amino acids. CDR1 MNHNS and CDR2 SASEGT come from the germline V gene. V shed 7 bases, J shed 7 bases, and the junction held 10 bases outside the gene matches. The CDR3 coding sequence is TGTGCCAGCACCACGACAGGGGGGGGCCTTGGCTACACCTTC. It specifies CASTTTGGGLGYTF.